This TCR beta chain is from a study of T cell changes during pregnancy in multiple sclerosis. Only in-frame clones appear in the TCRdb table, and some are missing; sequencing was by immunoSEQ multiplex PCR. The sample shows about 40,000 clones, roughly 90% of them seen only once. Germline V gene lookup returns CDR1 MNHEY and CDR2 SVGAGI. Trimming took 0 bases from V and 6 from J, leaving 10 bases between them. The CDR3 consists of 14 residues. The V and J genes are TRBV6-5 and TRBJ2-3; perhaps TRBD1 as D (6 bases). This TCR derives from a female donor with multiple sclerosis, enrolled in a pregnancy study. The sample in question was CD8+ T cells from peripheral blood mononuclear cells, obtained before pregnancy. The CDR3, as DNA: TGTGCCAGCAGTTACTCCTCAGGGGCGGATACGCAGTATTTT. Its protein product is CASSYSSGADTQYF.